Listed below are T cell receptor beta chains from one sample, sequenced in a study of shared clonotypes between healthy human individuals. Method: immunoSEQ multiplex PCR; TCRdb's copy keeps in-frame clones and lacks some. This table has 300,000 to 400,000 clones, around four fifths appearing once. The material sequenced was memory CD4+ T cells sorted from blood. The receptors were gathered from a man aged 30 to 39 in good health. Both conserved end residues are part of each CDR3. A D gene is named only where the DNA matches it firmly. Rows give clone size only sometimes, using once, few, many, or a class for an expanded clone.

TRBJ2-5 TRBV29-1 12 - TRBD2 CSAGQGGETQYF TGCAGCGCCGGGCAGGGAGGGGAGACCCAGTACTTC
TRBJ2-1 TRBV4-1 18 - - CASSPLGRGGHSYNEQFF TGCGCCAGCAGCCCCCTGGGTAGAGGAGGTCACTCCTACAATGAGCAGTTCTTC
TRBJ2-5 TRBV13 11 - - CASSFQETQYF TGTGCCAGCAGCTTCCAAGAGACCCAGTACTTC
TRBJ2-5 TRBV5-1 18 - - CASSGGQSSALWQETQYF TGCGCCAGCAGCGGGGGGCAATCCAGTGCTCTGTGGCAAGAGACCCAGTACTTC
TRBJ2-3 TRBV5-1 14 few - CASSEPGGADTQYF TGCGCCAGCAGCGAACCGGGTGGGGCAGATACGCAGTATTTT
TRBJ1-1 TRBV30 13 - - CAWSKTGWAEAFF TGTGCCTGGAGCAAAACAGGGTGGGCTGAAGCTTTCTTT
TRBJ1-5 TRBV27 14 - - CASSRRDSNQPQHF TGTGCCAGCAGCCGCCGGGACAGCAATCAGCCCCAGCATTTT
TRBJ2-7 TRBV2 14 - - CASKLQGSSYEQYF TGTGCCAGCAAGTTACAGGGCTCTTCCTACGAGCAGTACTTC
TRBJ2-5 TRBV6-5 15 - - CASSYSIGWGETQYF TGTGCCAGCAGTTACTCGATTGGATGGGGGGAGACCCAGTACTTC
TRBJ2-2 TRBV27 13 - - CASSRGPTGELFF TGTGCCAGCAGTCGAGGGCCTACCGGGGAGCTGTTTTTT
TRBJ1-1 TRBV29-1 13 - - CSVGRTVGREAFF TGCAGCGTTGGCAGAACAGTTGGTCGGGAAGCTTTCTTT
TRBJ2-7 TRBV7-9 14 - TRBD2 CASSSGGGNYEQYF TGTGCCAGCAGCTCCGGGGGGGGTAACTACGAGCAGTACTTC
TRBJ2-3 TRBV5-6 14 - - CASSPTIPTDTQYF TGTGCCAGCAGTCCGACGATACCCACAGATACGCAGTATTTT
TRBJ2-3 TRBV7-9 15 - - CASSFGSPGTDTQYF TGTGCCAGCAGCTTCGGAAGCCCCGGCACAGATACGCAGTATTTT
TRBJ1-5 TRBV7-9 17 - - CASSVDSSLSGNQPQHF TGTGCCAGCAGCGTGGACAGCTCCCTAAGTGGCAATCAGCCCCAGCATTTT
TRBJ2-7 TRBV18 14 few TRBD2 CASSPSGSSYEQYF TGTGCCAGCTCACCTAGCGGGAGCTCCTACGAGCAGTACTTC
TRBJ2-1 TRBV7-9 12 - - CASSSLSDEQFF TGTGCCAGCAGCTCGCTGTCGGACGAGCAGTTCTTC
TRBJ2-1 TRBV10-3 15 once TRBD1 CAISSGTGPMNEQFF TGTGCCATCAGTTCCGGGACAGGGCCTATGAATGAGCAGTTCTTC
TRBJ2-6 TRBV19 18 - - CASSTMDGGGYGANVLTF TGTGCCAGTAGTACAATGGACGGAGGGGGGTATGGGGCCAACGTCCTGACTTTC
TRBJ2-7 TRBV7-2 16 few - CASSPALARVSYEQYF TGTGCCAGCAGCCCAGCACTAGCCAGGGTCTCCTACGAGCAGTACTTC
TRBJ1-3 TRBV29-1 13 once TRBD1 CSVETGSGNTIYF TGCAGCGTTGAGACAGGGTCAGGAAACACCATATATTTT
TRBJ2-5 TRBV7-2 11 once - CASSSTETQYF TGTGCCAGCAGTTCTACGGAGACCCAGTACTTC
TRBJ2-2 TRBV19 14 - - CASTGTVNTGELFF TGTGCCAGCACCGGGACGGTGAACACCGGGGAGCTGTTTTTT
TRBJ2-7 TRBV4-2 15 - - CASSPHREGAYEQYF TGTGCCAGCAGCCCCCACAGGGAAGGGGCCTACGAGCAGTACTTC
TRBJ1-2 TRBV6-5 15 once - CASSQKGGGFYGYTF TGTGCCAGCAGTCAGAAAGGAGGCGGATTCTATGGCTACACCTTC
TRBJ2-7 TRBV11-2 14 - - CASSLTSKTYEQYF TGTGCCAGCAGCCTAACTAGCAAGACCTACGAGCAGTACTTC
TRBJ2-6 TRBV11-2 15 - - CASSLQPSGANVLTF TGCGCCAGCAGCTTACAGCCCTCTGGGGCCAACGTCCTGACTTTC
TRBJ1-2 TRBV19 13 - - CASSMGANYGYTF TGTGCCAGTAGTATGGGAGCAAACTATGGCTACACCTTC
TRBJ2-1 TRBV5-4 15 - - CASSLGSLNTGEQFF TGTGCCAGCAGCTTGGGGAGCTTGAATACTGGTGAGCAGTTCTTC
TRBJ1-1 TRBV29-1 12 - - CSASQGNTEAFF TGCAGCGCTAGTCAGGGGAACACTGAAGCTTTCTTT
TRBJ2-6 TRBV10-2 15 - - CASVSGASGANVLTF TGCGCCAGCGTCTCAGGGGCCTCTGGGGCCAACGTCCTGACTTTC
TRBJ1-2 TRBV13 17 once TRBD1 CASSLKIGGQRLNGYTF TGTGCCAGCAGCCTTAAAATCGGGGGACAGCGACTCAATGGCTACACCTTC
TRBJ2-3 TRBV11-1 18 once - CASSRGGQGLDGTDTQYF TGTGCCAGCAGCCGAGGCGGGCAGGGCCTCGATGGCACAGATACGCAGTATTTT
TRBJ2-7 TRBV27 16 - - CATPFRRPGKTYEQYF TGTGCCACCCCCTTTCGAAGGCCTGGGAAAACCTACGAGCAGTACTTC
TRBJ2-7 TRBV7-9 12 once - CASSSVVYEQYF TGTGCCAGCAGCTCAGTGGTCTACGAGCAGTACTTC
TRBJ1-5 TRBV10-3 15 - - CAISEDKGRNQPQHF TGTGCCATCAGTGAGGACAAAGGTCGGAATCAGCCCCAGCATTTT
TRBJ1-2 TRBV6-5 16 - TRBD1 CASSYVRTGGGYGYTF TGTGCCAGCAGTTACGTTCGGACAGGGGGGGGCTATGGCTACACCTTC
TRBJ1-5 TRBV6-5 12 - - CASRQGIQPQHF TGTGCCAGCAGACAGGGAATTCAGCCCCAGCATTTT
TRBJ1-2 TRBV29-1 14 - - CSVEDHVTFYGYTF TGCAGCGTTGAAGATCACGTTACGTTCTATGGCTACACCTTC
TRBJ2-7 TRBV6-1 15 - - CASSEGVWNSYEQYF TGTGCCAGCAGTGAAGGGGTCTGGAACTCCTACGAGCAGTACTTC
TRBJ1-1 TRBV5-1 15 - TRBD1 CASSLTGTGNTEAFF TGCGCCAGCAGCTTGACCGGGACAGGGAACACTGAAGCTTTCTTT
TRBJ2-5 TRBV15 12 - TRBD1 CAILGQGETQYF TGTGCCATACTCGGACAGGGAGAGACCCAGTACTTC
TRBJ2-7 TRBV2 14 few - CASSPDGTDLEQYF TGTGCCAGCTCACCTGACGGGACCGACCTCGAGCAGTACTTC
TRBJ2-2 TRBV11-3 15 many TRBD1 CASSLGTGNTGELFF TGTGCCAGCAGCTTAGGGACAGGGAACACCGGGGAGCTGTTTTTT
TRBJ2-6 TRBV14 14 many - CASSPISGANVLTF TGTGCCAGCAGCCCAATCTCTGGGGCCAACGTCCTGACTTTC
TRBJ1-2 TRBV6-6 14 - - CASSYQGAGYGYTF TGTGCCAGCAGTTACCAGGGCGCCGGCTATGGCTACACCTTC
TRBJ2-7 TRBV2 15 - TRBD2 CASSEAAGRAGEQYF TGTGCCAGCAGTGAAGCCGCAGGGAGGGCGGGCGAGCAGTACTTC
TRBJ2-1 TRBV5-1 20 few TRBD2 CASSFNQQGKLAGEYNEQFF TGCGCCAGCAGCTTTAATCAACAGGGTAAGCTAGCGGGAGAGTACAATGAGCAGTTCTTC
TRBJ2-7 TRBV15 16 - TRBD2 CATSRTDSGRAREQYF TGTGCCACCAGCAGAACCGATAGCGGGAGGGCGAGAGAGCAGTACTTC
TRBJ1-2 TRBV27 15 few TRBD1 CASSRGTGGIYGYTF TGTGCCAGCAGTAGGGGTACAGGGGGCATCTATGGCTACACCTTC
TRBJ2-3 TRBV11-2 17 once TRBD2 CASSLLAGGPRTDTQYF TGTGCCAGCAGCTTATTAGCGGGAGGACCCCGCACAGATACGCAGTATTTT
TRBJ2-2 TRBV7-6 15 - - CASSLGQVNTGELFF TGTGCCAGCAGCCTTGGGCAGGTTAACACCGGGGAGCTGTTTTTT
TRBJ2-7 TRBV5-5 16 - - CASSLAVSQVNYEQYF TGTGCCAGCAGCTTGGCGGTCTCGCAGGTAAACTACGAGCAGTACTTC
TRBJ2-1 TRBV15 15 few TRBD2 CATSTLAGVGDEQFF TGTGCCACCAGCACACTAGCGGGAGTAGGGGATGAGCAGTTCTTC
TRBJ1-5 TRBV28 11 - - CASSLGQPQHF TGTGCCAGCAGTTTAGGTCAGCCCCAGCATTTT
TRBJ1-4 TRBV5-5 17 many TRBD1 CASSWGGQGHVEEKLFF TGTGCCAGCAGCTGGGGAGGACAGGGACACGTCGAGGAAAAACTGTTTTTT
TRBJ1-5 TRBV28 17 - - CASSLWVGGNVDQPQHF TGTGCCAGCAGTTTATGGGTTGGGGGTAATGTGGATCAGCCCCAGCATTTT
TRBJ2-3 TRBV5-5 16 - - CASSLGAVLSTDTQYF TGTGCCAGCAGCTTAGGAGCGGTACTTAGCACAGATACGCAGTATTTT
TRBJ2-3 TRBV28 14 - - CASSLVEGPDTQYF TGTGCCAGCAGTTTGGTGGAGGGCCCAGATACGCAGTATTTT
TRBJ2-5 TRBV18 13 - - CAGSEGGTKTQYF TGTGCCGGCTCCGAAGGGGGGACGAAGACCCAGTACTTC